The clone carrying this T cell receptor (beta chain) was picked up one time. The CDR3 consists of 12 residues. V lost 3 bases, J lost 7 bases, and 10 bases lay in between. Looked up from germline, CDR1 is SGHNT and CDR2 is YYREEE (reference sequence). The source of the sample is a study of cytomegalovirus exposure and HLA in healthy donors. PCR used 60 Vbeta primers and 13 Jbeta primers. TCRdb keeps only in-frame clones here, not all; method: immunoSEQ multiplex PCR. This table holds about 190,000 clones, 60% to 80% found once. This chain connects TRBV5-4 to TRBJ1-2; weak D call: TRBD1 (6 bases). The clonotype comes from a young woman in good health and CMV-seropositive. Sequenced input: PBMCs. The CDR3 protein is CASSSVGAGYTF. CDR3 bases: TGTGCCAGCAGCTCCGTGGGGGCTGGCTACACCTTC.